This T cell receptor beta chain was sequenced for a study of T cells in Graves' hyperthyroidism and ophthalmopathy. The J segment lost 0 bases and the V segment lost 1 base, leaving 11 bases of the junction unmatched. There are 19 residues in the CDR3. Germline CDR1 and CDR2: MDHEN and SYDVKM. From RNA transcripts, TCR beta CDR3 regions were amplified. RT-PCR in the first round (using the HTBI primer set) targeted the TCR CDR3. MiXCR, applied by TCRdb to the multiplex PCR reads, yields one record per CDR3 protein. The profile shows about 700,000 distinct CDR3 sequences, 12% to 15% of them singletons. This clonotype was detected ten times or more. The study left out patients who had uncontrolled infection, other autoimmune disease, pregnancy or lactation.

Input material: blood. The rearrangement joins TRBV28 to TRBJ2-4, with 8 bases that match TRBD2. The source is a young woman with Graves' hyperthyroidism. DNA of the CDR3: TGTGCCAGCAGTTTATTGGGCAGCGGGAGAGAACTAGCCAAAAACATTCAGTACTTC. It is translated as CASSLLGSGRELAKNIQYF.